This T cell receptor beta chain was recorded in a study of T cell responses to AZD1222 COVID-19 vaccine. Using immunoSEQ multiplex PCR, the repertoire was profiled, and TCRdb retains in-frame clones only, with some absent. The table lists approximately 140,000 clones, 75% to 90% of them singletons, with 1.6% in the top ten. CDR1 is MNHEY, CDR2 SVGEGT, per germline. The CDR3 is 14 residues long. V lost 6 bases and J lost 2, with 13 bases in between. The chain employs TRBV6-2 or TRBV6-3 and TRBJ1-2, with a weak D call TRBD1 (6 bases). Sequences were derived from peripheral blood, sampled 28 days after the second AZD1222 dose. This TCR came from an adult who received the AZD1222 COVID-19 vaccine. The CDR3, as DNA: TGTGCCAGCAGCCTACAGGGACCCAACTATGGCTACACCTTC. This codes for CASSLQGPNYGYTF.